Following are 31 T cell receptor beta chains from one sample sequenced in a study of cytomegalovirus exposure and HLA in healthy donors (dated by TCRdb to the late 2010s). The library was produced with the immunoSEQ multiplex PCR assay. For the multiplex PCR, a mixture combining 60 forward primers for TCR Vbeta segments and 13 reverse primers for TCR Jbeta segments was used. Held by TCRdb, this immuneACCESS table contains in-frame sequences only and omits some clones. Under half of the omission traces to an unresolved V gene where checked; the cause of the rest is unknown. This sample's listing comprises about 140,000 clones. Clones ranked in the top ten supply approximately 2.6% of the sample. Source material: PBMCs. These receptors came from a man aged 40-49 years in good health and CMV-seronegative.

The V and J genes are TRBV6-5 and TRBJ1-2, with D perhaps matching TRBD1 (5 bases). V gave up 8 bases and J gave up 2 bases, with 15 bases separating them. This CDR3 contains 14 residues. The germline gives CDR1 MNHEY, CDR2 SVGAGI. In nucleotides, the CDR3 is TGTGCCAGCCTCCGTCTTGGGGGGAACTATGGCTACACCTTC. It encodes CASLRLGGNYGYTF.

V gene TRBV5-1 combines with J gene TRBJ2-3; the match to TRBD1 covers 9 bases. Germline assignment: CDR1 SGHRS and CDR2 YFSETQ. The trim removed 2 bases at V and 4 bases at J, leaving 5 bases unmatched. The CDR3 length is 15 residues. The CDR3 DNA sequence: TGCGCCAGCAGCTTACAGGGGGCGGTGGCAGATACGCAGTATTTT. Translated, it gives CASSLQGAVADTQYF. Together with reference TRBV5-1 and TRBJ2-3, the CDR3 gives the full variable domain: KAGVTQTPRYLIKTRGQQVTLSCSPISGHRSVSWYQQTPGQGLQFLFEYFSETQRNKGNFPGRFSGRQFSNSRSEMNVSTLELGDSALYLCASSLQGAVADTQYFGPGTRLTVL.

This sequence joins TRBV2 and TRBJ1-2, with 7 bases that match TRBD1. The CDR3 has 14 amino acids. In germline, CDR1 is SNHLY, CDR2 FYNNEI. V shed 6 bases and J 5 bases; nucleotides not matched to a gene: 9. CDR3 nucleotide sequence: TGTGCCAGCAGCGCCCAGGGGGGACGGTATGGCTACACCTTC. Its protein is CASSAQGGRYGYTF.

The chain couples TRBV9 to TRBJ1-3, with D possibly TRBD1 on 6 matching bases. Between the trimmed V and J ends, which lost 4 bases and 4 bases, there was a span of 18 bases. There are 16 residues in the CDR3. CDR1 is SGDLS and CDR2 is YYNGEE in the germline V gene. CDR3 loop: CASSTGPGGAGNTIYF. The CDR3 DNA reads TGTGCCAGCAGCACAGGTCCCGGGGGGGCCGGAAACACCATATATTTT.

The chain uses TRBV9 and TRBJ2-4; 8 nucleotides agree with TRBD1. V was pared by 0 bases and J by 15 bases, with 8 bases of the junction left unmatched. CDR1 and CDR2 (germline): SGDLS, YYNGEE. The CDR3 is made up of 13 amino acids. The DNA for the CDR3 is TGTGCCAGCAGCGTAGACACAGGGGGTCTTCGGTACTTC. It yields the protein CASSVDTGGLRYF.

This chain connects TRBV7-3 to TRBJ2-1; 9 nucleotides line up with TRBD2. CDR1 is SGHTA, CDR2 FQGTGA, per germline. The V segment lost 5 bases and the J segment 9 bases; nucleotides outside the gene matches: 14. The CDR3 spans 16 residues. The CDR3 reads CASSPAPGLAGLEQFF. CDR3 nucleotide sequence: TGTGCCAGCAGCCCCGCACCGGGACTAGCTGGCCTTGAGCAGTTCTTC.

This rearrangement joins TRBV28 to TRBJ1-2; 7 bases fit TRBD1. With 3 bases clipped from V and 4 bases from J, the junction kept 11 bases outside the gene matches. Germline V gene data show CDR1 as MDHEN and CDR2 as SYDVKM. CDR3 length: 16 residues. CDR3 bases: TGTGCCAGCAGTTTCGGATTAAGCTGGACAGGCTATGGCTACACCTTC. Its translation: CASSFGLSWTGYGYTF.

The genes are TRBV19 and TRBJ1-5; maybe TRBD1 (5 bases). CDR1 and CDR2 from the germline V gene are LNHDA and SQIVND (reference sequence). The V end lost 7 bases, the J end lost 3 bases, and 22 bases lay between the germline ends. CDR3 size: 17 residues. The chain's CDR3 is CASTPNPPGLINQPQHF. The CDR3 DNA is TGTGCCAGTACCCCGAACCCTCCGGGACTGATCAATCAGCCCCAGCATTTT.

The rearrangement links TRBV27 to TRBJ1-3, with 7 bases fitting TRBD1. Trimming at V came to 5 bases and at J to 6 bases, leaving 7 bases not matched to a gene. Germline CDR1 and CDR2: MNHEY and SMNVEV (reference sequence). CDR3 length: 14 amino acids. The chain's CDR3 is CASSATGEQNTIYF. CDR3 nucleotide sequence: TGTGCCAGCAGTGCCACAGGGGAGCAAAACACCATATATTTT.

The chain has TRBV27 and TRBJ2-1; the D is unclear. V was clipped by 5 bases and J by 0 bases, with 23 bases between them. This CDR3 spans 19 amino acids. Germline assignment: CDR1 MNHEY and CDR2 SMNVEV (reference sequence). This CDR3 reads CASSPPSARRLSSYNEQFF. Here the CDR3 DNA reads TGTGCCAGCAGTCCGCCTAGTGCCCGACGTCTCAGCTCCTACAATGAGCAGTTCTTC.

The rearrangement uses TRBV28 and TRBJ2-2, with 10 bases fitting TRBD2. The CDR3 is 15 amino acids. Per germline, CDR1 MDHEN and CDR2 SYDVKM. Trimming removed 1 base from V and 5 bases from J; junction bases left unmatched: 1. This chain's CDR3 is CASSLLLAGTGELFF. DNA for the CDR3: TGTGCCAGCAGTTTATTACTAGCGGGGACCGGGGAGCTGTTTTTT.

The chain is built from TRBV7-8 and TRBJ2-7; tentative D call: TRBD2 (5 bases). The CDR3 spans 13 residues. Per germline, CDR1 SGHVS and CDR2 FQNEAQ. Trimming shortened V by 1 base and J by 6 bases, and 10 bases separated the two germline ends. This CDR3 reads CASSLGKGAEQYF. In DNA, the CDR3 is TGTGCCAGCAGCTTAGGAAAGGGAGCCGAGCAGTACTTC.

V is TRBV6-1 and J is TRBJ2-7; 8 positions agree with TRBD2. Germline V gene lookup returns CDR1 MNHNS and CDR2 SASEGT. The CDR3 sequence is 15 residues long. J was trimmed by 2 bases and V by 8 bases; bases with no gene match: 11. This chain's CDR3 is CASYESGRGTYEQYF. For the CDR3, the DNA is TGTGCCAGCTATGAAAGCGGGAGAGGCACCTACGAGCAGTACTTC.

The chain links TRBV5-4 to TRBJ1-6, with unresolved D. Germline CDR1 and CDR2: SGHNT and YYREEE (reference sequence). V was trimmed by 4 bases and J by 1 base, leaving 12 bases between them. This CDR3 is built from 16 residues. In DNA form, the CDR3 reads TGTGCCAGCAGCCATGACGAGGGTTCCTATAATTCACCCCTCCACTTT. Its protein product is CASSHDEGSYNSPLHF.

V usage is TRBV18 and J usage is TRBJ1-2, with D perhaps TRBD1 (5 bases). V was cut by 3 bases and J by 4 bases, with 9 bases left in between. Germline V gives CDR1 KGHSH, CDR2 LQKENI. The CDR3 is 13 amino acids. The CDR3 protein is CASSPDSTYGYTF. In nucleotides, the CDR3 is TGTGCCAGCTCACCCGACAGTACCTATGGCTACACCTTC.

The DNA of the CDR3 is TGTGCCAGCAGCAAGGGGGGGATTACCTACGAGCAGTACTTC. Translation gives CASSKGGITYEQYF. This chain links TRBV4-2 with TRBJ2-7, with D perhaps matching TRBD2 (7 bases). The CDR3 extends over 14 amino acids. The V gene lost 5 bases and the J gene lost 2 bases, with 13 bases spanning the gap. Germline V gene lookup returns CDR1 LGHNA and CDR2 YNFKEQ.

The rearrangement uses TRBV7-2 and TRBJ1-3; D unclear. The germline V gene has CDR1 SGHTA and CDR2 FQGNSA. This CDR3 has 16 amino acids. Between the trimmed V and J ends, which lost 5 bases and 0 bases, there was a span of 14 bases. This chain's CDR3 is CASSPRRVLSGNTIYF. In nucleotides, the CDR3 is TGTGCCAGCAGCCCCCGTCGGGTCCTCTCTGGAAACACCATATATTTT.

The V gene is TRBV28, the J gene TRBJ1-2; D perhaps matches TRBD1 (5 bases). V was pared by 4 bases and J by 8 bases, with 14 bases between. CDR3 length: 13 residues. Germline CDR1 MDHEN, CDR2 SYDVKM. In nucleotides, the CDR3 is TGTGCCAGCAGTTCCCCGTGGGGGGAGGGCTACACCTTC. Amino acid sequence: CASSSPWGEGYTF.

The chain uses TRBV4-3 and TRBJ2-7, with TRBD2 matching 8 bases. This CDR3 is built from 15 residues. V gave up 1 base and J gave up 3 bases; unmatched junction bases: 5. Germline-derived CDR1 and CDR2 are LGHNA and YSLEER. CDR3 sequence: CASSQARGGFYEQYF. The CDR3 nucleotides are TGCGCCAGCAGCCAAGCCCGGGGGGGCTTCTACGAGCAGTACTTC.

The V gene is TRBV27, the J gene TRBJ1-6; D possibly corresponds to TRBD1 (5 bases). The CDR3 extends over 16 amino acids. From germline, CDR1 is MNHEY and CDR2 SMNVEV (reference sequence). Trimming pared 3 bases from V and 6 bases from J, leaving 15 bases between. The CDR3 region is CASSFRGGEGNSPLHF. The CDR3, as DNA: TGTGCCAGCAGTTTCCGCGGGGGGGAGGGTAATTCACCCCTCCACTTT.

The chain employs TRBV7-9 and TRBJ1-5; 7 bases agree with TRBD1. The germline gives CDR1 SEHNR, CDR2 FQNEAQ (reference sequence). The CDR3 spans 15 residues. The V gene end was trimmed by 5 bases and the J gene end by 4 bases; junction bases not matched to a gene: 8. CDR3 sequence: CASSVGDRDNQPQHF. The DNA of the CDR3 is TGTGCCAGCAGCGTAGGCGACAGGGATAATCAGCCCCAGCATTTT.

The V call is TRBV5-6, the J call TRBJ2-7; TRBD1 matches 7 bases. In germline, CDR1 is SGHDT, CDR2 YYEEEE. The CDR3 loop spans 16 amino acids. The J segment lost 2 bases and the V segment lost 3 bases, leaving 11 bases of the junction unmatched. The CDR3: CASSSTIPGQTYEQYF. CDR3 nucleotide sequence: TGTGCCAGCAGCTCCACGATACCGGGACAGACCTACGAGCAGTACTTC.

The J gene is TRBJ1-3, the V gene TRBV7-9; TRBD1 matches 9 bases. Germline CDR1 is SEHNR and CDR2 is FQNEAQ (reference sequence). The CDR3 runs to 15 residues. The V and J ends lost 4 bases and 2 bases, in that order; junction bases with no gene match: 3. CDR3 sequence reads: CASSSDRGAGNTIYF. The CDR3 bases are TGTGCCAGCAGCTCTGACAGGGGGGCTGGAAACACCATATATTTT.

The chain employs TRBV19 and TRBJ1-1; a possible D gene is TRBD1 (6 bases). Deletions cut 8 bases from V and 3 bases from J, with 7 bases between. The germline CDR1 and CDR2 sequences are LNHDA and SQIVND (reference sequence). The length of the CDR3 is 11 residues. The CDR3: CASGQHTEAFF. As DNA, the CDR3 is TGTGCCAGTGGACAGCACACTGAAGCTTTCTTT.

The chain has TRBV6-5 and TRBJ1-2, with 8 bases lining up with TRBD1. The V gene's germline CDR1 is MNHEY and CDR2 SVGAGI. V shed 8 bases and J 1 base; nucleotides not matched to a gene: 9. The CDR3 is 15 amino acids. The CDR3 DNA follows: TGTGCCAGCCTGACTTTGACAGGGGATAACTATGGCTACACCTTC. Encoded protein: CASLTLTGDNYGYTF.

The chain uses TRBV5-4 and TRBJ1-1, with no clear D. Germline CDR1 reads SGHNT; CDR2 reads YYREEE (reference sequence). The CDR3 has 14 amino acids. Trimming left V 8 bases short and J 4 bases short, with 18 bases between. In DNA, the CDR3 is TGTGCCAGGTTCTTGGATCCGGGGAGCACTGAAGCTTTCTTT. Its protein product is CARFLDPGSTEAFF.

The chain uses TRBV5-1 and TRBJ1-1, with a weak D call TRBD1 (6 bases). Trimming took 3 bases from V and 7 from J, leaving 16 bases between them. Germline CDR1 reads SGHRS; CDR2 reads YFSETQ. There are 14 residues in the CDR3. CDR3 in amino acids: CASSSVNRVGEAFF. In DNA form, the CDR3 reads TGCGCCAGCAGCTCGGTTAACAGGGTTGGTGAAGCTTTCTTT.

V gene TRBV11-3 combines with J gene TRBJ2-3, with 9 positions matching TRBD1. The CDR3 sequence is 15 residues long. The junction had 4 bases not matched to a gene; V was cut back by 5 bases and J by 1 base. Germline loops: CDR1 SGHNT, CDR2 YENEEA. The CDR3, as DNA: TGTGCCAGCAGCCGAGGGACAGGGCGCACAGATACGCAGTATTTT. Translated: CASSRGTGRTDTQYF.

This chain uses TRBV13 with TRBJ2-1; perhaps TRBD2 as D (6 bases). CDR1 and CDR2 (germline): PRHDT, FYEKMQ (reference sequence). This CDR3 has 16 residues. The ends were cut back, 3 bases at V and 0 bases at J, with 12 bases in the middle. The CDR3 sequence: CASSFSGVSSYNEQFF. CDR3 nucleotides: TGTGCCAGCAGCTTCTCGGGGGTTAGCTCCTACAATGAGCAGTTCTTC.

The chain joins TRBV6-1 to TRBJ2-7; 7 nucleotides align to TRBD2. After removal of 4 bases from V and 6 bases from J, the junction contained 12 bases not matched to a gene. The CDR3 is 15 residues long. Germline CDR1 and CDR2: MNHNS and SASEGT. The CDR3 here is CASSVGRLAAAEQYF. The CDR3 nucleotides are TGTGCCAGCAGTGTAGGCCGACTAGCCGCGGCCGAGCAGTACTTC.

The chain recombines TRBV2 with TRBJ1-1; D gene ambiguous. From germline, CDR1 is SNHLY and CDR2 FYNNEI. V was clipped by 8 bases and J by 4 bases, with 17 bases between them. CDR3 size: 14 residues. The DNA of the CDR3 is TGTGCCAGCGAGGGCAGAGCCAGGAGCACTGAAGCTTTCTTT. It translates to CASEGRARSTEAFF.